The present T cell receptor beta chain was sequenced within a study of beta chain features in type 1 diabetes. A few counts support this clone. The antigen remains undetermined. The authors took one heparinised blood draw, averaging about 120 mL, from each donor. Study-level results: Within each of all four CD4+ subsets, Type 1 diabetes patients had TCRB CDR3s that were moderately but significantly shorter.

V was shortened by 6 bases and J by 4 bases, with 12 bases between the two germline ends. Per the germline V gene, CDR1 is MNHNY and CDR2 is SVGAGI (reference sequence). The CDR3 has 13 amino acids. Expressed TCRB transcripts were sequenced, since all the RNA that had been isolated was reverse transcribed. Samples of naive, central memory and regulatory T cells yielded a mean of about 3.57 million reads. The method was immunoSEQ multiplex PCR; TCRdb's version includes in-frame clones alone and lacks a portion of them. This table holds 250,000 or so clones, 20% found once. Sequencing was done on a sample of naive CD4+ T cells from blood. The V and J genes are TRBV6-6 and TRBJ2-5; tentatively, D is TRBD2 (5 bases). The sequence was collected from a woman aged 35 to 49 with type 1 diabetes. CDR3 nucleotides: TGTGCCAGCAGCCAAGCTGGGAGAGAGACCCAGTACTTC. Translating it yields CASSQAGRETQYF.